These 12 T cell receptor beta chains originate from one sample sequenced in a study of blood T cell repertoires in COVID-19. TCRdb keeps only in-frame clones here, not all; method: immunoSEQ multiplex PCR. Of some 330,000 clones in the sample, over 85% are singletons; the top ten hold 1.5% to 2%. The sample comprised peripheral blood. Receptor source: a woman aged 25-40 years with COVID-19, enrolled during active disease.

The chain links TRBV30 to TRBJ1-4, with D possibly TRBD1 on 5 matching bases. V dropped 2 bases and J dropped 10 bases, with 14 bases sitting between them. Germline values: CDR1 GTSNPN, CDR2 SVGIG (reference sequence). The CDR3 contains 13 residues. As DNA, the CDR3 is TGTGCCTGGAGTCGGGGGGTCGGGGGAAAACTGTTTTTT. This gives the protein CAWSRGVGGKLFF.

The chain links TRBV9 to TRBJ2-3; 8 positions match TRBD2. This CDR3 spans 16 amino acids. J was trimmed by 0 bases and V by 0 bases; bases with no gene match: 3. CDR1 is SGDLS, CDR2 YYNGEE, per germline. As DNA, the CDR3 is TGTGCCAGCAGCGTAGGAGGGACTAGAAGCACAGATACGCAGTATTTT. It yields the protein CASSVGGTRSTDTQYF.

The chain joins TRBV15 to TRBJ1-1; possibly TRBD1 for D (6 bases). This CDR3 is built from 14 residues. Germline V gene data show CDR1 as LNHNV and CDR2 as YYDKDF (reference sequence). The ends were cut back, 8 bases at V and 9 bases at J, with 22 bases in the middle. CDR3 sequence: CATSTPDGRDKAFF. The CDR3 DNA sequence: TGTGCCACCTCAACACCAGACGGAAGGGACAAAGCTTTCTTT.

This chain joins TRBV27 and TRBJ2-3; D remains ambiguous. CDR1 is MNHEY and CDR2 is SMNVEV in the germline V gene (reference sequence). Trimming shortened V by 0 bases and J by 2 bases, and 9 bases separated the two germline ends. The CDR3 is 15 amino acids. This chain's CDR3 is CASSLSPDTTDTQYF. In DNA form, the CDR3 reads TGTGCCAGCAGTTTATCTCCAGACACCACAGATACGCAGTATTTT.

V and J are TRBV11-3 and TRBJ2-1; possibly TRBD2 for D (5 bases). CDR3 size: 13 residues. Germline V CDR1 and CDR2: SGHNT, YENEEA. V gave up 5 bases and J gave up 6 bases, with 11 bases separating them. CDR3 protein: CASSRTPSNEQFF. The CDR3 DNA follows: TGTGCCAGCAGCAGGACTCCTTCCAATGAGCAGTTCTTC.

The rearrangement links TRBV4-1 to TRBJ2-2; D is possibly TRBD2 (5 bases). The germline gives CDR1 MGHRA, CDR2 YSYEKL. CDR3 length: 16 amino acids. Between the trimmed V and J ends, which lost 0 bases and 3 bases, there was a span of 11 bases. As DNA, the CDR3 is TGCGCCAGCAGCCAAGAACGGGGTTCGGACACCGGGGAGCTGTTTTTT. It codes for CASSQERGSDTGELFF.

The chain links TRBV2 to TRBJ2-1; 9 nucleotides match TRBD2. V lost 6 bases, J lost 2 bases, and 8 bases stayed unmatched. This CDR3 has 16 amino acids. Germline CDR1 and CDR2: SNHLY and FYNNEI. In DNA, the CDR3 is TGTGCCAGCAGGTCGGGTTCTAGCGGGACCTACAATGAGCAGTTCTTC. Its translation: CASRSGSSGTYNEQFF.

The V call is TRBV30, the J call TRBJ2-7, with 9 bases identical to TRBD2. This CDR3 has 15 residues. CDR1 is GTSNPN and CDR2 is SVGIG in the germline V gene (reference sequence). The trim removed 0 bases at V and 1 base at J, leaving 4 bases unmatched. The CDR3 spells CAWSVRLAGSYEQYF. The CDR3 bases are TGTGCCTGGAGTGTACGGCTAGCGGGGTCCTACGAGCAGTACTTC. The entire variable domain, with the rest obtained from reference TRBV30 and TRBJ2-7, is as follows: SQTIHQWPATLVQPVGSPLSLECTVEGTSNPNLYWYRQAAGRGLQLLFYSVGIGQISSEVPQNLSASRPQDRQFILSSKKLLLSDSGFYLCAWSVRLAGSYEQYFGPGTRLTVT.

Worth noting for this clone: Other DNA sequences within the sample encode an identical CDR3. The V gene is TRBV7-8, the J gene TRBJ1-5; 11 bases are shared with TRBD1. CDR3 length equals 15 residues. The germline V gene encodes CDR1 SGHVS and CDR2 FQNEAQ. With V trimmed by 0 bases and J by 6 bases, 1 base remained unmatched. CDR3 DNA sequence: TGTGCCAGCAGCTTAGCGGGACAGGGGGGTCAGCCCCAGCATTTT. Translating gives CASSLAGQGGQPQHF.

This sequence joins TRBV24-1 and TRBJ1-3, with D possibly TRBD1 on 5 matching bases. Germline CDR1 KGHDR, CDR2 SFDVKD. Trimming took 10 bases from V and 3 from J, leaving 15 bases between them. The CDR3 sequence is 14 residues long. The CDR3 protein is CATGVKAIGNTIYF. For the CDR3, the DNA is TGTGCCACAGGGGTCAAGGCTATTGGAAACACCATATATTTT.

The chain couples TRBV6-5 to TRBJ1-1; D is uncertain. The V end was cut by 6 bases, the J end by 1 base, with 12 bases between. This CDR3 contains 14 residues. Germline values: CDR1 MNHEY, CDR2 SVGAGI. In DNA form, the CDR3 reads TGTGCCAGCAGGTCGCGGCAACAGAACACTGAAGCTTTCTTT. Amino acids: CASRSRQQNTEAFF.

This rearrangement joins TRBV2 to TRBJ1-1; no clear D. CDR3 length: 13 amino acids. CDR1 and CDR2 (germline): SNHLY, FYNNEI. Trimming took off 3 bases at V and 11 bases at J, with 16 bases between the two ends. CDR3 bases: TGTGCCAGCAGTGATGCGGCTCCTTCTTGGGCTTTCTTT. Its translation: CASSDAAPSWAFF.